These T cell receptor beta chains were read from a single sample in a study of T-cell reconstitution after alpha-beta-depleted transplantation in children. TCRdb ran MiXCR on the PCR reads and lists one entry per CDR3 protein. This sample yields about 210,000 distinct CDR3 sequences, of which approximately 17% are seen a single time; just under 45% belongs to the top ten. Sample: PBMCs, mostly from graft donor cells, taken 360 days after TCRalphabeta/CD19-depleted stem cell transplant. Receptors were obtained from a male patient aged 2-15 years who had a stem cell transplant for acute lymphoblastic leukemia, so the T cells may come from the graft donor. Each CDR3 is given with its conserved first and last residue. Fields, in order: V gene, J gene, D gene, CDR3 protein. The D gene is left open where the match is weak.

TRBV7-8	TRBJ2-7	TRBD1	CASSSRGLNNFYEQYF
TRBV5-5	TRBJ2-4	TRBD1	CASSVEGLRTGSNIQYF
TRBV25-1	TRBJ1-2	TRBD1	CASRQGWGYTF
TRBV5-1	TRBJ2-2	.	CASSLVGGTAHSYSTGELFF
TRBV20-1	TRBJ2-7	TRBD1	CSALSRGRYEQYF
TRBV12-3/TRBV12-4	TRBJ2-1	TRBD2	CASSLTSASGRAWNEQFF
TRBV6-5	TRBJ1-2	.	CASSYSQGGYTF
TRBV20-1	TRBJ2-2	.	CSVGMSGELFF
TRBV27	TRBJ2-5	TRBD2	CASSLLAGEGTQYF
TRBV9	TRBJ2-2	.	CASSVAPPGELFF
TRBV12-3/TRBV12-4	TRBJ1-5	TRBD1	CASSPGQGYSNQPQHF
TRBV5-1	TRBJ2-1	.	CASSSPGSSYNEQFF
TRBV6-4	TRBJ2-7	TRBD2	CASRLAEAPYEQYF
TRBV4-3	TRBJ2-3	TRBD1	CASSTRQGSTDTQYF
TRBV20-1	TRBJ2-3	.	CSATGDPSTDTQYF
TRBV10-1	TRBJ2-5	TRBD1	CASSEKGAEETQYF
TRBV5-5	TRBJ1-4	.	CASSLWRGSNEKLFF
TRBV9	TRBJ1-2	.	CASSAGPAGYGYTF
TRBV15	TRBJ2-5	.	CATSREPGRNQETQYF
TRBV5-1	TRBJ2-3	TRBD2	CASQRLFSGGSDTQYF
TRBV5-5	TRBJ2-7	.	CASSLETLAYEQYF
TRBV7-9	TRBJ1-1	.	CASSTSGTGNTEAFF
TRBV5-1	TRBJ2-3	.	CASNVGGLGHTDTQYF
TRBV30	TRBJ2-7	.	CAWSNRGLRNEQYF
TRBV18	TRBJ2-7	TRBD1	CASSRGQGVDNEQYF
TRBV7-9	TRBJ2-7	.	CASSSGPRDAYEQYF
TRBV12-3/TRBV12-4	TRBJ2-7	.	CASSRLEGFYEQYF
TRBV7-9	TRBJ2-3	.	CAISPGLSTDTQYF
TRBV9	TRBJ2-1	.	CASSVLSGGTYNEQFF
TRBV19	TRBJ2-1	.	CASSPSAWEQFF
TRBV4-3	TRBJ2-3	.	CASSQDGRTSTDTQYF
TRBV11-2	TRBJ2-1	TRBD2	CASSGKRLAGGRKEFF
TRBV14	TRBJ2-1	.	CASSQDVAGYNEQFF
TRBV7-7	TRBJ1-2	.	CASSPGGTVGYGYTF
TRBV12-3/TRBV12-4	TRBJ2-7	.	CASSFIGTSNPEQYF
TRBV28	TRBJ1-1	TRBD1	CASSSGQGAKDTEAFF
TRBV12-3/TRBV12-4	TRBJ1-5	TRBD1	CASSLVQDRGRPNQPQHF
TRBV19	TRBJ1-3	.	CASRSAGLRDGNTIYF
TRBV5-4	TRBJ1-1	.	CASSISGTNTEAFF
TRBV20-1	TRBJ1-5	.	CSASSVGNQPQHF
TRBV28	TRBJ2-7	.	CASSEGHETYEQYF
TRBV2	TRBJ1-5	.	CASSDTDSNQPQHF
TRBV7-6	TRBJ2-3	.	CASSNGLTDTQYF
TRBV18	TRBJ2-7	.	CASSLSQSYEQYF
TRBV27	TRBJ2-5	.	CASSLSGVTGETQYF
TRBV11-2	TRBJ1-1	.	CASSLNRTEAFF
TRBV5-6	TRBJ2-3	.	CASSARPRSTQYF
TRBV29-1	TRBJ2-2	.	CSVLSVSNTGELFF
TRBV7-2	TRBJ2-7	.	CASSLGASSYEQYF
TRBV5-1	TRBJ2-3	.	CASSREARPTSTDTQYF
TRBV7-2	TRBJ2-2	TRBD1	CASSLTGDRVYYTGELFF
TRBV18	TRBJ2-1	.	CASSPGGTYNEQFF
TRBV11-2	TRBJ2-6	.	CASSLYSSGANVLTF
TRBV7-8	TRBJ2-6	.	CASSDWVGQPSANVLTF